This is a list of T cell receptor beta chains from one sample in a study of blood T cells in healthy people across ages. TCRdb passed the 5' RACE reads through MiXCR, listing each CDR3 protein once. The sample consists of over a million distinct CDR3 sequences, almost 60% of them appearing once. The sequencing sample was made of blood. The receptors stem from a man aged 18 to 30 in good health. CDR3s include the opening cysteine and the closing phenylalanine or tryptophan. A D gene is named only where the DNA matches it firmly. Expanded clones are given a class, and other clones once, few, many or no size at all.

>NA|TRBV5-1|TRBJ2-3|TRBD1
TGCGCCAGCAGCTTGTCGACAGGGGTTGGAACAGATACGCAGTATTTT
CASSLSTGVGTDTQYF
>few|TRBV9|TRBJ2-7|TRBD1
TGTGCCAGCAGCACCGGACAGGTCCATTACGAGCAGTACTTC
CASSTGQVHYEQYF
>NA|TRBV7-2|TRBJ2-1|NA
TGTGCCAGCAGCTTACGACTGCTTAATGAGCAGTTCTTC
CASSLRLLNEQFF
>few|TRBV29-1|TRBJ2-3|NA
TGCAGCGTTGGGGACAGCACAGATACGCAGTATTTT
CSVGDSTDTQYF
>NA|TRBV4-3|TRBJ2-2|NA
TGCGCCAGCAGCCCTCAAACCGGCCCCGGGGAGCTGTTTTTT
CASSPQTGPGELFF
>NA|TRBV7-2|TRBJ2-5|NA
TGTGTCAGCAGCGACGTGGTTAGGGAGACCCAGTACTTC
CVSSDVVRETQYF
>NA|TRBV12-3/TRBV12-4|TRBJ1-1|NA
TGTGCCAGCAGTCCACACAGGGCGGCTAATACTGAAGCTTTCTTT
CASSPHRAANTEAFF
>once|TRBV6-5|TRBJ1-2|NA
TGTGCCAGCAGCCAGAACTGGGGCTACACCTTC
CASSQNWGYTF
>few|TRBV5-1|TRBJ2-1|TRBD1
TGCGCCAGCAGCCCTCCGACAGGGGGCTTCCCCAATGAGCAGTTCTTC
CASSPPTGGFPNEQFF
>NA|TRBV10-3|TRBJ2-1|NA
TGTGCCATCAGTGGAAGGGGCACATACAATGAGCAGTTCTTC
CAISGRGTYNEQFF
>NA|TRBV11-2|TRBJ1-6|NA
TGTGCCAGCAGCTTAGGTATAGGAGTGAGCTCCTATAATTCACCCCTCCACTTT
CASSLGIGVSSYNSPLHF
>few|TRBV20-1|TRBJ2-5|NA
TGCAGTGCTAGCGCCAGAGAGACCCAGTACTTC
CSASARETQYF
>once|TRBV20-1|TRBJ2-2|TRBD2
TGCAGTGCTAGACCCCCGTGGGAGGGACTTAACACCGGGGAGCTGTTTTTT
CSARPPWEGLNTGELFF
>few|TRBV5-6|TRBJ2-4|NA
TGTGCCAGCAGCGTTGGGGCGAGCATTCAGTACTTC
CASSVGASIQYF
>NA|TRBV7-2|TRBJ2-1|NA
TGTGCCAGCAGCTCCGGGGGGCGGCCGCACAATGAGCAGTTCTTC
CASSSGGRPHNEQFF
>NA|TRBV29-1|TRBJ2-3|TRBD1
TGCAGCGGTGGACAGGGTTTCACAGATACGCAGTATTTT
CSGGQGFTDTQYF
>NA|TRBV18|TRBJ2-4|TRBD1
TGTGCCAGCTCACCACTGGCGCAGGGGGCCGAAAACATTCAGTACTTC
CASSPLAQGAENIQYF
>once|TRBV20-1|TRBJ1-4|NA
TGCAGTGCTAGAGGGTCAAGGGGCAGTGAAAAACTGTTTTTT
CSARGSRGSEKLFF
>NA|TRBV6-1|TRBJ1-5|NA
TGTGCCAGTGGTTTCACGGATGGCCCCCAGCATTTT
CASGFTDGPQHF
>NA|TRBV6-5|TRBJ2-7|TRBD2
TGTGCCAGCAGTTGGGGACTAGCGGGGAACTACGAGCAGTACTTC
CASSWGLAGNYEQYF
>NA|TRBV12-5|TRBJ1-5|NA
TGTGCTAGTGGCCCAGCCGGCCGGGGAAATCAGCCCCAGCATTTT
CASGPAGRGNQPQHF
>NA|TRBV12-3/TRBV12-4|TRBJ1-4|NA
TGTGCCAGCAGTTTAAATCCCAATGAAAAACTGTTTTTT
CASSLNPNEKLFF
>NA|TRBV7-2|TRBJ2-3|NA
TGTGCCAGCAGCCCCTCGGGGAGGAGTGATACGCAGTATTTT
CASSPSGRSDTQYF
>few|TRBV27|TRBJ1-1|NA
TGTGCCAGCAGTTTAACGGGTCTTGGCACTGAAGCTTTCTTT
CASSLTGLGTEAFF
>NA|TRBV20-1|TRBJ1-6|NA
TGCAGTGCTGAGAGGGGGGAAGAATCACCCCTCCACTTT
CSAERGEESPLHF
>NA|TRBV5-1|TRBJ2-7|TRBD2
TGCGCCAGCAGCGGACTGACTAGCGGGGATTTCTACGAGCAGTACTTC
CASSGLTSGDFYEQYF
>NA|TRBV25-1|TRBJ1-6|NA
TGTGCCAGCAGTGAACGGCAGGGTAGTTCACCCCTCCACTTT
CASSERQGSSPLHF
>few|TRBV24-1|TRBJ2-5|TRBD1
TGTGCCACCAGTGACCATGGGACAGGACGAGAGACCCAGTACTTC
CATSDHGTGRETQYF
>few|TRBV20-1|TRBJ1-1|NA
TGCAGTGCTAGCCAGCAAATGAACACTGAAGCTTTCTTT
CSASQQMNTEAFF
>NA|TRBV10-3|TRBJ2-2|NA
TGTGCCACCAACGTGGGGTTGGGGGAGCTGTTTTTT
CATNVGLGELFF
>NA|TRBV10-2|TRBJ2-2|TRBD1
TGCGCCAGCAGCGCGCCGGGACAGGGGAACACCGGGGAGCTGTTTTTT
CASSAPGQGNTGELFF
>few|TRBV20-1|TRBJ2-7|NA
TGCAGTGCTACAATGGCCCTGGCGGCTCCCTACGAGCAGTACTTC
CSATMALAAPYEQYF
>few|TRBV4-3|TRBJ2-2|NA
TGCGCCAGCAGCCAAGGGGGGGAGCTGTTTTTT
CASSQGGELFF
>many|TRBV20-1|TRBJ2-1|NA
TGCAGTGCAGCGAGCTCCTACAATGAGCAGTTCTTC
CSAASSYNEQFF
>NA|TRBV10-3|TRBJ1-4|TRBD1
TGTGCCATCAGGGGACAGAGAAATGAAAAACTGTTTTTT
CAIRGQRNEKLFF
>NA|TRBV4-3|TRBJ2-7|NA
TGCGCCAGCAGCAGAGCTGTGGGGGCCTCCTACGAGCAGTACTTC
CASSRAVGASYEQYF
>NA|TRBV6-2/TRBV6-3|TRBJ2-3|NA
TGTGCCAGCAGTTACTACGTGGGAGATACGCAGTATTTT
CASSYYVGDTQYF
>NA|TRBV6-4|TRBJ1-2|NA
TGTGCCAGCAGTTCCCGCTGGGATTCGGGCTACACCTTC
CASSSRWDSGYTF
>NA|TRBV27|TRBJ2-5|NA
TGTGCCAGCAGTTTATTAGGCAGCGAAGAGACCCAGTACTTC
CASSLLGSEETQYF
>few|TRBV2|TRBJ1-4|NA
TGTGCCAGCAGAGTCACAGGATCTCATGAAAAACTGTTTTTT
CASRVTGSHEKLFF
>once|TRBV20-1|TRBJ1-2|NA
TGCAGTGCTACAGGACAGAGCTATGGCTACACCTTC
CSATGQSYGYTF
>NA|TRBV7-9|TRBJ2-7|NA
TGTGCCAGCAGCGAGGCCCTAATTTCCTACGAGCAGTACTTC
CASSEALISYEQYF
>NA|TRBV6-6|TRBJ1-1|NA
TGTGCCAGCAGTTACCAGTTTAACACTGAAGCTTTCTTT
CASSYQFNTEAFF
>NA|TRBV12-3/TRBV12-4|TRBJ1-2|NA
TGTGCCAGCAGCCTTACCCTACGACAGAATGGCTACACCTTC
CASSLTLRQNGYTF
>NA|TRBV3-1|TRBJ2-2|TRBD1
TGTGCCAGCAGCCCTAAAACAGGGGTCACCGGGGAGCTGTTTTTT
CASSPKTGVTGELFF
>NA|TRBV3-1|TRBJ2-4|TRBD2
TGTGCCAGCAGCCAAGTGGAGACTAGCGCGCCCGGAGCCAAAAACATTCAGTACTTC
CASSQVETSAPGAKNIQYF
>once|TRBV7-2|TRBJ1-1|NA
TGTGCCAGCAGCTGGAGGAGGCTGAACACTGAAGCTTTCTTT
CASSWRRLNTEAFF
>NA|TRBV29-1|TRBJ2-3|NA
TGCAGCGTTGAGCCCGGTGTCTCAGATACGCAGTATTTT
CSVEPGVSDTQYF
>NA|TRBV11-2|TRBJ2-7|NA
TGTGCCAGCAGCTCGTCCCCAGGACGGACCCCGTTCGCCTACGAGCAGTACTTC
CASSSSPGRTPFAYEQYF
>NA|TRBV20-1|TRBJ2-7|NA
TGCAGTGCGGGGGCTAGCGGCATTACCTACGAGCAGTACTTC
CSAGASGITYEQYF
>few|TRBV5-1|TRBJ2-3|TRBD2
TGCGCCAGCAGCTATACGCCCAGCGGGGGTGGCACAGATACGCAGTATTTT
CASSYTPSGGGTDTQYF
>NA|TRBV5-1|TRBJ1-2|TRBD1
TGCGCCAGCAGCCCGGAACCACAGGGGGCGGAATATGGCTACACCTTC
CASSPEPQGAEYGYTF
>few|TRBV6-5|TRBJ2-5|NA
TGTGCCAGCAGTCCCTCGACGGAGACCCAGTACTTC
CASSPSTETQYF
>few|TRBV7-2|TRBJ2-3|NA
TGTGCCAGCAGACGGGACGTAGATACGCAGTATTTT
CASRRDVDTQYF
>NA|TRBV6-5|TRBJ2-1|TRBD1
TGTGCCAGCAGTTACGGGACAGTAGACAATGAGCAGTTCTTC
CASSYGTVDNEQFF